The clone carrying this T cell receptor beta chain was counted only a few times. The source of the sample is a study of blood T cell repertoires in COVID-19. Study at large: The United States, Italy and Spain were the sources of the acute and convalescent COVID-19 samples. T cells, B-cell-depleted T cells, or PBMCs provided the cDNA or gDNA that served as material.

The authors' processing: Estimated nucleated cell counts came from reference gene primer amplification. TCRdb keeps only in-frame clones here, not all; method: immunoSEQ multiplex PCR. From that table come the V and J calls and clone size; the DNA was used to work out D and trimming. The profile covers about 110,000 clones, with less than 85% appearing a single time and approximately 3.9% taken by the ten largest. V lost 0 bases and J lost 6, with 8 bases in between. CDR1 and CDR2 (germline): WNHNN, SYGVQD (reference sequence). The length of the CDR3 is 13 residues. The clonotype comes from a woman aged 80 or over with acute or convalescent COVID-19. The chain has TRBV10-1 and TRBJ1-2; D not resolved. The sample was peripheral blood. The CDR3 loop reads CASSESREDGYTF. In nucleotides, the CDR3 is TGCGCCAGCAGTGAGTCGAGGGAGGATGGCTACACCTTC.